This T cell receptor (beta chain) emerged from a study of T cell responses to AZD1222 COVID-19 vaccine. TCRdb keeps only in-frame clones here, not all; method: immunoSEQ multiplex PCR. The sample includes some 150,000 clones, roughly 91% of them seen just once. Points on this clone: Its antigen is as yet unknown.

Germline V gives CDR1 SGHRS, CDR2 YFSETQ. The V end was cut by 3 bases, the J end by 2 bases, with 14 bases between. The CDR3 is 15 residues long. General study results and limits: At 160-218 and 743-854, vaccine-associated CD4 TCRs were dominant, and they spanned spike. There were mostly white British donors and more females than males, and clonal diversity was possibly underestimated. Repertoire sampling occurred only after the peak T cell response. Only a handful of AZD1222 recipients, roughly 6 in all, had baseline seropositivity.

Sequences were derived from peripheral blood, sampled on day 0 of AZD1222 vaccination. This TCR derives from an adult in good health. The chain has TRBV5-1 and TRBJ1-2, with D perhaps TRBD1 (6 bases). CDR3 bases: TGCGCCAGCAGCTCGGATCCTACAGGGAACTATGGCTACACCTTC. It codes for CASSSDPTGNYGYTF.